This T cell receptor (beta chain) was identified in a study of blood T cell repertoires in COVID-19. Study-wide context: Donors in the United States, Italy and Spain gave samples during acute or convalescent COVID-19. PBMCs, B-cell-depleted T cells, or T cells were the source of the cDNA or gDNA that made up the material.

V lost 7 bases and J lost 6, with 10 bases in between. Germline assignment: CDR1 LNHDA and CDR2 SQIVND (reference sequence). The CDR3 is 12 residues long. While infection was still active, Seattle patients were enrolled and then followed longitudinally. As processed by the authors: Nucleated cell number was recorded as an estimate derived from reference gene primer amplification. The method was immunoSEQ multiplex PCR; TCRdb's version includes in-frame clones alone and lacks a portion of them. That table supplies the V and J calls and clone size; D and trimming were determined from the DNA. The table has around 190,000 clones, 82% seen once; the top ten hold 7.8%.

What was sequenced was peripheral blood. The chain carries TRBV19 and TRBJ2-1; no clear D gene. This TCR derives from a woman aged 60-70 years with COVID-19, enrolled during active disease. CDR3 loop: CASTTVSNEQFF. The CDR3 bases are TGTGCCAGTACCACAGTCAGCAATGAGCAGTTCTTC.